Reported below is one T cell receptor beta chain. Its specificity is unknown. The data belong to a study of cytomegalovirus exposure and HLA in healthy donors. The overall study: Researchers previously reported finding some 110 million unique TCR beta sequences from approximately 190 million T cells. There were some 400 genotyped donors. Of these, 81% fell in the genetic ancestry cluster associated with self-reported Caucasian donors. General study points: A few V segments could not be told apart, such as TRBV6-2 and TRBV6-3, and were left out. DRB1 had the most TCR associations and HLA-C the fewest, a later analysis found, with rates varying by HLA locus.

Researchers ran the PCR with 60 Vbeta and 13 Jbeta primers. The repertoire was sequenced with immunoSEQ multiplex PCR; TCRdb's copy has only in-frame clones and lacks some. The table shows 170,000 or so clones, with about three quarters occurring only once. Germline V lookup: CDR1 SEHNR, CDR2 FQNEAQ (reference sequence). The CDR3 runs 12 residues. V shed 5 bases and J 8 bases; nucleotides not matched to a gene: 4. The TCR sequence derives from a woman in her forties or fifties in good health and CMV-seropositive. Sequenced input: PBMCs. The chain couples TRBV7-9 to TRBJ1-2, with TRBD1 matching 8 bases. This CDR3 is CASSRTGRGYTF. The CDR3 bases are TGTGCCAGCAGCCGGACAGGGCGAGGCTACACCTTC.